Listed here are 8 T cell receptor beta chains from one sample, sequenced in a study of CD8+ T cells in alopecia areata. cDNA serving as the sequencing template came from extracted, reverse transcribed RNA. The assay was immunoSEQ multiplex PCR, and TCRdb's table has in-frame clones only and misses some. Altogether about 150,000 clones are present, about 56% being singletons, with the ten largest covering more than 15%. Specified treatment: oral pan-JAK inhibitor, 5-10 mg twice daily. Source: CD8+ T cells sorted from blood, taken at week 4, from a patient treated with tofacitinib. These receptor sequences come from a human donor with alopecia areata.

In this sample, this clone turned up a few times. This chain uses TRBV7-8 with TRBJ2-1; TRBD2 is a possible D gene (7 bases). V lost 2 bases and J 6 bases, leaving 17 bases between the germline ends. This CDR3 region has 16 residues. Germline V gene lookup returns CDR1 SGHVS and CDR2 FQNEAQ. This CDR3 is CASSLSGGGQGNEQFF. CDR3 nucleotide sequence: TGTGCCAGCAGCTTATCCGGCGGGGGCCAGGGCAATGAGCAGTTCTTC.

The chain joins TRBV30 to TRBJ2-7, with D unresolved. CDR1 GTSNPN and CDR2 SVGIG come from the germline V gene (reference sequence). The CDR3 totals 13 residues. The V end was cut by 3 bases, the J end by 0 bases, with 9 bases between. CDR3 region: CAWSHMSSYEQYF. CDR3 DNA: TGTGCCTGGAGCCACATGAGCTCCTACGAGCAGTACTTC.

This clone has just a few counts. V gene TRBV7-3 combines with J gene TRBJ2-1, with TRBD2 identical over 9 bases. The V segment lost 5 bases and the J segment 5 bases; nucleotides outside the gene matches: 16. CDR1 is SGHTA, CDR2 FQGTGA, per germline. The CDR3 has 18 amino acids. The CDR3 loop reads CASSLRSGGTIDNNEQFF. CDR3 sequence (DNA): TGTGCCAGCAGCCTAAGAAGCGGGGGGACGATAGATAACAATGAGCAGTTCTTC.

The CDR3 spells CASRGTGTGIEKLFF. Here the CDR3 DNA reads TGTGCCAGCAGAGGAACCGGGACAGGCATCGAAAAACTGTTTTTT. The chain employs TRBV13 and TRBJ1-4; the match to TRBD1 covers 8 bases. The CDR3 is 15 residues long. J was trimmed by 8 bases and V by 6 bases; bases with no gene match: 11. The germline CDR1 and CDR2 sequences are PRHDT and FYEKMQ (reference sequence).

CDR3 sequence: CASSEDRSNQPQHF. The DNA of the CDR3 is TGTGCCAGCAGTGAGGACAGATCGAATCAGCCCCAGCATTTT. V usage is TRBV6-5 and J usage is TRBJ1-5; the D gene is possibly TRBD1 (6 bases). V was pared by 5 bases and J by 4 bases, with 12 bases between. The CDR3 is 14 amino acids. CDR1 is MNHEY and CDR2 is SVGAGI in the germline V gene.

This clone was seen a few times. This rearrangement joins TRBV5-6 to TRBJ2-3; D is ambiguous. Trimming shortened V by 6 bases and J by 3 bases, and 8 bases separated the two germline ends. Germline-derived CDR1 and CDR2 are SGHDT and YYEEEE. This CDR3 has 12 amino acids. The CDR3 region has the DNA TGTGCCAGCACCGACTTGACAGATACGCAGTATTTT. This gives the protein CASTDLTDTQYF.

The chain carries TRBV13 and TRBJ1-1; D is undetermined. Trimming took 1 base from V and 4 from J, leaving 13 bases between them. Germline V gene sequence: CDR1 PRHDT, CDR2 FYEKMQ (reference sequence). CDR3 length equals 15 residues. The CDR3 loop is CASSLEGNGVTEAFF. The CDR3 DNA sequence: TGTGCCAGCAGCTTAGAGGGAAATGGGGTCACTGAAGCTTTCTTT.

V is TRBV5-6 and J is TRBJ1-5; D remains ambiguous. CDR3 length: 14 residues. V lost 0 bases and J 3 bases, leaving 7 bases between the germline ends. From germline, CDR1 is SGHDT and CDR2 YYEEEE. Here the CDR3 reads CASSLGANNQPQHF. The CDR3, as DNA: TGTGCCAGCAGCTTGGGGGCGAACAATCAGCCCCAGCATTTT.